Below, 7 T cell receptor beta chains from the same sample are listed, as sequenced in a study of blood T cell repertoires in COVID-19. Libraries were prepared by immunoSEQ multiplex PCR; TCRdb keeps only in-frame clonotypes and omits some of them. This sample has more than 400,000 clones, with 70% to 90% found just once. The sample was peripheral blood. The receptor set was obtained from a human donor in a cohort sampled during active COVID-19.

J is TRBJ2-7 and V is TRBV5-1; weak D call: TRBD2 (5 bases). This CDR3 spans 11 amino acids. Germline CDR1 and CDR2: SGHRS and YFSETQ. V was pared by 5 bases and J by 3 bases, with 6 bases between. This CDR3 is CASRGSYEQYF. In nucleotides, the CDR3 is TGCGCCAGCAGGGGGAGCTACGAGCAGTACTTC.

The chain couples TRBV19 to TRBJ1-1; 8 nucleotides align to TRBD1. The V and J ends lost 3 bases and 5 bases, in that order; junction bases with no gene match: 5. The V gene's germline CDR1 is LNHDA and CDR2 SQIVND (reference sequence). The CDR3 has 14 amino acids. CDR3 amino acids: CASSMRDRKTEAFF. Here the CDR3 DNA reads TGTGCCAGTAGTATGAGGGACAGGAAAACTGAAGCTTTCTTT.

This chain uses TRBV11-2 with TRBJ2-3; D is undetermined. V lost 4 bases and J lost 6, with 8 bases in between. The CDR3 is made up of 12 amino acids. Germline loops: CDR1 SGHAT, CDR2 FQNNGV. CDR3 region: CASSSVGDTQYF. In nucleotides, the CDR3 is TGTGCCAGCAGCTCCGTTGGCGATACGCAGTATTTT.

CDR3 nucleotides: TGTGCCAGCAGCGTAGTACTAGCGGGAGAAGAGACCCAGTACTTC. It encodes CASSVVLAGEETQYF. This sequence joins TRBV9 and TRBJ2-5; 11 bases align to TRBD2. This CDR3 contains 15 residues. V dropped 0 bases and J dropped 3; count of bases not matched to a gene: 1. Germline CDR1 SGDLS, CDR2 YYNGEE.

CDR3: CASSSPGLGAHEQFF. DNA of the CDR3: TGTGCCAGCAGTTCCCCGGGACTAGGGGCCCATGAGCAGTTCTTC. The rearrangement links TRBV28 to TRBJ2-1; TRBD2 matches 8 bases. The CDR3 extends over 15 amino acids. With V trimmed by 4 bases and J by 8 bases, 10 bases remained unmatched. CDR1 and CDR2 (germline): MDHEN, SYDVKM.

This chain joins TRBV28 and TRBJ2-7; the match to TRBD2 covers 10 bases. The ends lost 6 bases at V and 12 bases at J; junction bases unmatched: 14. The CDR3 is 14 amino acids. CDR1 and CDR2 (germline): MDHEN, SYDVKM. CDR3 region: CASSRRDSGRPLYF. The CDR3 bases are TGTGCCAGCAGCCGTAGGGATAGCGGGAGGCCCCTGTACTTC.

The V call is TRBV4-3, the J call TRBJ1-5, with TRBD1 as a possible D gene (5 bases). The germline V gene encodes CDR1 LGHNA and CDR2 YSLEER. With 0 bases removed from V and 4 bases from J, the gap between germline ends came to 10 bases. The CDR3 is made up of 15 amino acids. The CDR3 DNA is TGCGCCAGCAGCCAAGATAAGACAGCAAATCAGCCCCAGCATTTT. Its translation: CASSQDKTANQPQHF.